This T cell receptor (beta chain) stems from a study of blood T cell repertoires in COVID-19. Study overall: T cells, B-cell-depleted T cells, or PBMCs provided the cDNA or gDNA that served as material.

This CDR3 contains 14 residues. Germline V gives CDR1 SEHNR, CDR2 FQNEAQ (reference sequence). Deletions cut 4 bases from V and 8 bases from J, with 15 bases between. Original data processing: Estimates of nucleated cell counts were drawn from the amplification of reference gene primers. The protocol was immunoSEQ multiplex PCR, while the TCRdb copy is restricted to in-frame clones and leaves out a portion. Clone size and V and J calls were adopted from that table, with D and trimming inferred from the DNA. The table lists about 200,000 clones, roughly nine tenths of them singletons, with roughly 8.1% in the top ten. Participants' own reports of clinical history determined their cohort assignment.

The sequence came from a woman in her late teens or twenties who had recovered from COVID-19. The rearrangement links TRBV7-9 to TRBJ2-1, with D uncertain. The sequenced sample consisted of PBMCs or T cells enriched from blood (not recorded which). CDR3 DNA: TGTGCCAGCAGCTGGGCTGGTCGAGACGATGAGCAGTTCTTC. It specifies CASSWAGRDDEQFF.